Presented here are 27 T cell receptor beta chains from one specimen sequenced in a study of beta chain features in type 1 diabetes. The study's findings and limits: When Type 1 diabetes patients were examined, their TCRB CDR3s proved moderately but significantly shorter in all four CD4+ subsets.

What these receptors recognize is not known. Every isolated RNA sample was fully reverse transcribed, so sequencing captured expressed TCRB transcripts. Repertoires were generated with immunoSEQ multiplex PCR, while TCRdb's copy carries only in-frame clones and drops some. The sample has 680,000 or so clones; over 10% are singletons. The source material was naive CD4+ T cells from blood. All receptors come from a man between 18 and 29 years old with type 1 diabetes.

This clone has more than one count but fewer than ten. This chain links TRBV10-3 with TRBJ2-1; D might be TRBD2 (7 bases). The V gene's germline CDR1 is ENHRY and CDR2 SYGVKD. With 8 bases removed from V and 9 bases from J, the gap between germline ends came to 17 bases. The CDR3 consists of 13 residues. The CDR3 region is CAISEGGPSEQFF. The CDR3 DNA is TGTGCCATCTCCGAGGGGGGGCCGAGTGAGCAGTTCTTC.

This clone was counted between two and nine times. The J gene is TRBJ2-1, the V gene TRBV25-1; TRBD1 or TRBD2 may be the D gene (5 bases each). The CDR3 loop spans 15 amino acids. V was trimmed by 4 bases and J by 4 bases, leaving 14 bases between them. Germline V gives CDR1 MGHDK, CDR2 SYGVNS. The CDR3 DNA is TGTGCCAGCAGTGGGCTCCGGGACGGTTACAATGAGCAGTTCTTC. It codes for CASSGLRDGYNEQFF.

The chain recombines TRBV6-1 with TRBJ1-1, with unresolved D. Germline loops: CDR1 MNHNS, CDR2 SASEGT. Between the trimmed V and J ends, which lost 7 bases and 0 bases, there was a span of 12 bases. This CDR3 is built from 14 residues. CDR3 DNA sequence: TGTGCCAGCACCCTGGGCAGTTTGAACACTGAAGCTTTCTTT. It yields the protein CASTLGSLNTEAFF.

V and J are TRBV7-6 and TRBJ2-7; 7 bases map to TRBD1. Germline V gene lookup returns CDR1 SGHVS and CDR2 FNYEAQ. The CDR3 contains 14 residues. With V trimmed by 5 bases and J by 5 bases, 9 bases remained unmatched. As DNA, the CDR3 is TGTGCCAGCAGCCTCGGACAGGATTGGAACGAGCAGTACTTC. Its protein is CASSLGQDWNEQYF.

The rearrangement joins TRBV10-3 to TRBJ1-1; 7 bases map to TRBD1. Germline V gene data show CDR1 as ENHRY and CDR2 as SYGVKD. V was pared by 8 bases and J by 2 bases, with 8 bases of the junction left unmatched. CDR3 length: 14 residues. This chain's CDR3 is CAIRPGQTNTEAFF. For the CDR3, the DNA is TGTGCCATCCGGCCGGGACAGACCAACACTGAAGCTTTCTTT.

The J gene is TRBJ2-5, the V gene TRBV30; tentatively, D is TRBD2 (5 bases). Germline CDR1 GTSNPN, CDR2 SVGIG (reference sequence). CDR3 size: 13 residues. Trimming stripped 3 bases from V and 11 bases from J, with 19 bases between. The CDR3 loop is CAWSSRLRASQYF. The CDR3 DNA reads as TGTGCCTGGAGCTCAAGACTACGAGCATCTCAGTACTTC.

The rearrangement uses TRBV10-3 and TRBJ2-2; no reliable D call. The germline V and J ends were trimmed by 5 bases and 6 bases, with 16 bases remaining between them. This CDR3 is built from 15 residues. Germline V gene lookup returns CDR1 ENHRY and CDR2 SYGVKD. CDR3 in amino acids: CAISPINPGAGELFF. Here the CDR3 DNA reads TGTGCCATCAGTCCCATTAACCCTGGAGCCGGGGAGCTGTTTTTT.

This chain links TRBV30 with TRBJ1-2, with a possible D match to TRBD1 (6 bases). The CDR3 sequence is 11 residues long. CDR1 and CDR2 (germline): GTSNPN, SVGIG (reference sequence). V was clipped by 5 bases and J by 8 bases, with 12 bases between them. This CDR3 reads CAWEGGDGYTF. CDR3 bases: TGTGCCTGGGAGGGGGGTGACGGCTACACCTTC.

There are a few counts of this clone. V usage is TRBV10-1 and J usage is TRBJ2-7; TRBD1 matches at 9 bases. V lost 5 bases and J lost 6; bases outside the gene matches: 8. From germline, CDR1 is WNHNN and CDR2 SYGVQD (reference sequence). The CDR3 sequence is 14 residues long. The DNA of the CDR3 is TGCGCCAGCAGTCCGGGACAGGGAACGGGCGAGCAGTACTTC. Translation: CASSPGQGTGEQYF.

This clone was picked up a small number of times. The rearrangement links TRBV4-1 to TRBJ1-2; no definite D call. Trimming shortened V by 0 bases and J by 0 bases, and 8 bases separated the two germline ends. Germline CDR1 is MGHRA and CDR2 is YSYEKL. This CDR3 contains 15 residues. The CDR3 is CASSQDGYTNYGYTF. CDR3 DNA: TGCGCCAGCAGCCAAGACGGCTACACTAACTATGGCTACACCTTC.

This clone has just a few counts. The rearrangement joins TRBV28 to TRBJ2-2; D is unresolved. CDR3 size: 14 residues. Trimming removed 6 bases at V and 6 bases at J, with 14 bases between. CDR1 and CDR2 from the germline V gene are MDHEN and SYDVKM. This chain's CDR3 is CASRTGSHPGELFF. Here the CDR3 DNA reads TGTGCCAGCAGAACCGGGTCCCATCCCGGGGAGCTGTTTTTT. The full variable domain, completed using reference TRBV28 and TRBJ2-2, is DVKVTQSSRYLVKRTGEKVFLECVQDMDHENMFWYRQDPGLGLRLIYFSYDVKMKEKGDIPEGYSVSREKKERFSLILESASTNQTSMYLCASRTGSHPGELFFGEGSRLTVL.

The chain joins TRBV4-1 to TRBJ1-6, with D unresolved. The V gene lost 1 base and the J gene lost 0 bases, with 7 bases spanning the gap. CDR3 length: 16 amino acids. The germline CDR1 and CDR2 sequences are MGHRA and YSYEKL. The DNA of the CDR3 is TGCGCCAGCAGCCAAGTCGGGAGCTCCTATAATTCACCCCTCCACTTT. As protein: CASSQVGSSYNSPLHF.

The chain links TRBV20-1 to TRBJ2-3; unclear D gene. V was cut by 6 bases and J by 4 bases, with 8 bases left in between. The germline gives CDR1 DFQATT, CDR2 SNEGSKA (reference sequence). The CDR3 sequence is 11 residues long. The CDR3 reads CSADKADTQYF. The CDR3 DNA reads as TGCAGTGCGGATAAGGCAGATACGCAGTATTTT.

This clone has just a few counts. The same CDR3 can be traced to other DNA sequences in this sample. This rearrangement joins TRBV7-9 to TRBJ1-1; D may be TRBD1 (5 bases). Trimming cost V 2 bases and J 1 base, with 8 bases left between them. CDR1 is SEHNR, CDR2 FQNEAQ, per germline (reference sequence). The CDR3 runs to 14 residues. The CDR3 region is CASSLQGPNTEAFF. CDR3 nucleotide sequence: TGTGCCAGCAGCTTACAGGGACCGAACACTGAAGCTTTCTTT.

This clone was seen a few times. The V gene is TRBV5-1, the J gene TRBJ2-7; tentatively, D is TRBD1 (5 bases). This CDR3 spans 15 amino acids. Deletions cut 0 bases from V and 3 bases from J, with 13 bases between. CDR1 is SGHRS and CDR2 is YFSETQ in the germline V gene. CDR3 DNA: TGCGCCAGCAGCTTGGCCGAAAAAGGGGTCTACGAGCAGTACTTC. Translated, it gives CASSLAEKGVYEQYF. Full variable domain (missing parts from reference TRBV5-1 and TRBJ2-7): KAGVTQTPRYLIKTRGQQVTLSCSPISGHRSVSWYQQTPGQGLQFLFEYFSETQRNKGNFPGRFSGRQFSNSRSEMNVSTLELGDSALYLCASSLAEKGVYEQYFGPGTRLTVT.

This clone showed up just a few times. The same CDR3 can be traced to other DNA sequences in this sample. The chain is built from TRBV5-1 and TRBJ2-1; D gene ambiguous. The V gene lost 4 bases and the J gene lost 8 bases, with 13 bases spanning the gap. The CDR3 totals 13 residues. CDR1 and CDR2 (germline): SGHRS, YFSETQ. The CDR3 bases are TGCGCCAGCAGCCTAGGCCCCGGCGATGAGCAGTTCTTC. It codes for CASSLGPGDEQFF.

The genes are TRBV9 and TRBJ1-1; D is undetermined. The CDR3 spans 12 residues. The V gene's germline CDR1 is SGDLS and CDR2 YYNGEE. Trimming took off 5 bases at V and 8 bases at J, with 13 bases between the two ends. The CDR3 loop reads CASRSQPREAFF. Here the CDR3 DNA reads TGTGCCAGCAGATCCCAACCCAGGGAAGCTTTCTTT. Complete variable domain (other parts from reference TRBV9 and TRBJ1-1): DSGVTQTPKHLITATGQRVTLRCSPRSGDLSVYWYQQSLDQGLQFLIQYYNGEERAKGNILERFSAQQFPDLHSELNLSSLELGDSALYFCASRSQPREAFFGQGTRLTVV.

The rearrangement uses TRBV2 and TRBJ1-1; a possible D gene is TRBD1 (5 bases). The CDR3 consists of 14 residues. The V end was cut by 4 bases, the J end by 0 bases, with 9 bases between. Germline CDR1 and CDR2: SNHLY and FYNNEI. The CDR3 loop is CASSGGELNTEAFF. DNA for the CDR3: TGTGCCAGCAGTGGGGGGGAGTTGAACACTGAAGCTTTCTTT.

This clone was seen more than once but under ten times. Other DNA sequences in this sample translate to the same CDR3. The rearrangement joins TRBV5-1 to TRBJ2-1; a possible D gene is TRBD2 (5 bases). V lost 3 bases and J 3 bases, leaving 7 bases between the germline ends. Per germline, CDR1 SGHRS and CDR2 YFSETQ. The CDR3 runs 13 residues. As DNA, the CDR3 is TGCGCCAGCAGCTCCGGGGTCTACAATGAGCAGTTCTTC. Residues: CASSSGVYNEQFF.

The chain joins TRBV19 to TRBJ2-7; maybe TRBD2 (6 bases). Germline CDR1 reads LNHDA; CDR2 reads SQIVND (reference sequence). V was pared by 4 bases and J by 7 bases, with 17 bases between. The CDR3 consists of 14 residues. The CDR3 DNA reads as TGTGCCAGTAGTACCACGGACCTGGCGGGGGAGCAGTACTTC. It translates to CASSTTDLAGEQYF.

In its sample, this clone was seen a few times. This chain's CDR3 is CAINTEGNQPQHF. The DNA for the CDR3 is TGTGCCATCAATACGGAGGGGAATCAGCCCCAGCATTTT. The genes are TRBV10-3 and TRBJ1-5, with D tentatively TRBD1 (5 bases). Germline V gene lookup returns CDR1 ENHRY and CDR2 SYGVKD. CDR3 length: 13 residues. V was pared by 7 bases and J by 4 bases, with 11 bases between.

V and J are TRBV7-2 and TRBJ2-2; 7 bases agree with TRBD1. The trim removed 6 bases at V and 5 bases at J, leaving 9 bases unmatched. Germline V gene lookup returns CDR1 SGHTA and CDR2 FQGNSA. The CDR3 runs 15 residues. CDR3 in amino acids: CASRPGTDGTGELFF. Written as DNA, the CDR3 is TGTGCCAGCAGACCCGGGACAGATGGGACCGGGGAGCTGTTTTTT.

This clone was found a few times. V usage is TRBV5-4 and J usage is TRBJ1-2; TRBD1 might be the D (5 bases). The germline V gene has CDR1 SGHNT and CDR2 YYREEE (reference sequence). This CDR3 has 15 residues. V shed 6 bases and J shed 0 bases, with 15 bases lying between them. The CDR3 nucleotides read TGTGCCAGCACCTTATCCCTGACAGCTAACTATGGCTACACCTTC. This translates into CASTLSLTANYGYTF.

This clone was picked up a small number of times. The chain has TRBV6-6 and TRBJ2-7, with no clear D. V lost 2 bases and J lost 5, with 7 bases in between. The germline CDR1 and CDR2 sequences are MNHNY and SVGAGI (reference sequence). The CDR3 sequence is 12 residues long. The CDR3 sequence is CASSYDFHEQYF. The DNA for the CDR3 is TGTGCCAGCAGTTACGATTTCCACGAGCAGTACTTC.

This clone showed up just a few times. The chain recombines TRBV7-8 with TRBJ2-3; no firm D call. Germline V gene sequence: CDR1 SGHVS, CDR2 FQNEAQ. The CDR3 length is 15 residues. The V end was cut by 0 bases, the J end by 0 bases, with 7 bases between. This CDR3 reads CASSLAPGSTDTQYF. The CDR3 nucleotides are TGTGCCAGCAGCTTAGCGCCGGGCAGCACAGATACGCAGTATTTT.

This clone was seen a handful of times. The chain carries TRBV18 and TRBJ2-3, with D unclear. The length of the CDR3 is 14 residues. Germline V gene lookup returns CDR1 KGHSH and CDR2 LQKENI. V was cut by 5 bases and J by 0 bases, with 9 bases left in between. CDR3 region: CASSGSSSTDTQYF. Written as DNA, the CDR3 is TGTGCCAGCTCAGGATCATCTAGCACAGATACGCAGTATTTT.

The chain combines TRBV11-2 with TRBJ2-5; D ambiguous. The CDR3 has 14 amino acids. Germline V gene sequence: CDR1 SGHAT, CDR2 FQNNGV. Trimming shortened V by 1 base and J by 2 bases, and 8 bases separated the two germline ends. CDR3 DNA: TGTGCCAGCAGCTTAGGCGGCAGTCAAGAGACCCAGTACTTC. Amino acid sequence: CASSLGGSQETQYF.